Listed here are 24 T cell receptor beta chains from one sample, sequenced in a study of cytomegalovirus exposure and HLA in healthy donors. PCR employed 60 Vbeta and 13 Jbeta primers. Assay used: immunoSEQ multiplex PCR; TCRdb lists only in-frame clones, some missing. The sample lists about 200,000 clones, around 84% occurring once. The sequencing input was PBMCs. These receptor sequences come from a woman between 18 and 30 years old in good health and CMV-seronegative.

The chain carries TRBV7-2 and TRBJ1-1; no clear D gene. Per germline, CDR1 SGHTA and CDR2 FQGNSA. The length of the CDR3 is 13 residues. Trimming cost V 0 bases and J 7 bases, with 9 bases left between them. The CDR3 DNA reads TGTGCCAGCAGCTTAGCCGCTGGGCTTGAAGCTTTCTTT. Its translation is CASSLAAGLEAFF.

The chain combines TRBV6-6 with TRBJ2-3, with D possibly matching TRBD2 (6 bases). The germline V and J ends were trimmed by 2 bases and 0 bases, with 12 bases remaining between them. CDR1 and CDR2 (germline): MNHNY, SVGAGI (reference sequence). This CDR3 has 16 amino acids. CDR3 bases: TGTGCCAGCAGTTACCGGTTCGCGGGGAGCACAGATACGCAGTATTTT. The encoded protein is CASSYRFAGSTDTQYF.

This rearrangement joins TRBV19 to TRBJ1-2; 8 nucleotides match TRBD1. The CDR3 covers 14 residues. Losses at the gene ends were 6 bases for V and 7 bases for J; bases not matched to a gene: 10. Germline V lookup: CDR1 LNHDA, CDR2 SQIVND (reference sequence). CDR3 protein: CASRIGQGGAGYTF. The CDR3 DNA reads TGTGCCAGTAGGATTGGACAGGGAGGGGCTGGCTACACCTTC.

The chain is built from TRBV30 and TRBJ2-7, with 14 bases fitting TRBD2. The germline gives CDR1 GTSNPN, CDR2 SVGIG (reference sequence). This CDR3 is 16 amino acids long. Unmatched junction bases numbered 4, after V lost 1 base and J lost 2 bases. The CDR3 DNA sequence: TGTGCCTGGAGTGGACTAGCGGGAGGGGGGACCTACGAGCAGTACTTC. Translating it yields CAWSGLAGGGTYEQYF.

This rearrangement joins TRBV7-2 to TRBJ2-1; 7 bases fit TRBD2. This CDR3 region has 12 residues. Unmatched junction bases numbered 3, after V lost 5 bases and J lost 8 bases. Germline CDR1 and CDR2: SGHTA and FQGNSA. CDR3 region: CASSHAGDEQFF. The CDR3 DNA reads TGTGCCAGCAGCCATGCGGGAGATGAGCAGTTCTTC.

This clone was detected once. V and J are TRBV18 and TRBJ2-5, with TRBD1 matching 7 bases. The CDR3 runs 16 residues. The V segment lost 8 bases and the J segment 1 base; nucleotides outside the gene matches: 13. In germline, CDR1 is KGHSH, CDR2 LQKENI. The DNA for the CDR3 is TGTGCCAGCACCCTCTTATCCGACAGGGCCCAAGAGACCCAGTACTTC. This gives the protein CASTLLSDRAQETQYF. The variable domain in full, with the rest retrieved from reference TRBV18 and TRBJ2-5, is NAGVMQNPRHLVRRRGQEARLRCSPMKGHSHVYWYRQLPEEGLKFMVYLQKENIIDESGMPKERFSAEFPKEGPSILRIQQVVRGDSAAYFCASTLLSDRAQETQYFGPGTRLLVL.

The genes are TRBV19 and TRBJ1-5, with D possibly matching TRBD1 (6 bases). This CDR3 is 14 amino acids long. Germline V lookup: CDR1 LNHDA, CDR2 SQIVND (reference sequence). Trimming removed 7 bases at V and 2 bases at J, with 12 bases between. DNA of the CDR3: TGTGCCAGTACCCCAAACAGGGGCAATCAGCCCCAGCATTTT. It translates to CASTPNRGNQPQHF.

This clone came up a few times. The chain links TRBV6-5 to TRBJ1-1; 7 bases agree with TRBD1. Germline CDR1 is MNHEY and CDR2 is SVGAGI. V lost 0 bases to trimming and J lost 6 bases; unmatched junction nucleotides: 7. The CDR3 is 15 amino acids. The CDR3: CASSYSEGAKSEAFF. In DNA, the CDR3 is TGTGCCAGCAGTTACTCGGAGGGGGCTAAGTCTGAAGCTTTCTTT.

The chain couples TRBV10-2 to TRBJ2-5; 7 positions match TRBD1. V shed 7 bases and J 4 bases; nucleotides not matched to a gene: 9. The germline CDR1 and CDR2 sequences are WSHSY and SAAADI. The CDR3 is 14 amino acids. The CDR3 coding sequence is TGCGCCAGCACGGGGCCAGGGGGTGGAGAGACCCAGTACTTC. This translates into CASTGPGGGETQYF.

The CDR3 reads CSAHPWSQETQYF. The CDR3 coding sequence is TGCAGCGCCCACCCCTGGAGTCAAGAGACCCAGTACTTC. This rearrangement joins TRBV29-1 to TRBJ2-5; no firm D call. Germline V gene lookup returns CDR1 SQVTM and CDR2 ANQGSEA. The CDR3 length is 13 residues. Deletions cut 7 bases from V and 2 bases from J, with 14 bases between.

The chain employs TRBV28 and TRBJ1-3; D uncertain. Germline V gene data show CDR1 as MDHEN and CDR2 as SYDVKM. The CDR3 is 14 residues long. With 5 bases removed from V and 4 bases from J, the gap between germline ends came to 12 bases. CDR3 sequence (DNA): TGTGCCAGCAGTCTATCCCACGGGGGAAACACCATATATTTT. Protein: CASSLSHGGNTIYF.

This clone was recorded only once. Here the CDR3 reads CAISHGIVDSEQFF. The CDR3 coding sequence is TGTGCCATCTCCCACGGGATAGTGGATAGTGAGCAGTTCTTC. V and J are TRBV19 and TRBJ2-1; TRBD2 is a possible D gene (5 bases). Germline V gene lookup returns CDR1 LNHDA and CDR2 SQIVND (reference sequence). The CDR3 is made up of 14 amino acids. V was trimmed by 10 bases and J by 9 bases, leaving 22 bases between them.

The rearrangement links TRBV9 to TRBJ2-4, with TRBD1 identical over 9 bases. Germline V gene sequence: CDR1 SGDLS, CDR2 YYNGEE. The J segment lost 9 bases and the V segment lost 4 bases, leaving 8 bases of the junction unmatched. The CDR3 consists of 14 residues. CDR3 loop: CASSPGQGRPIQYF. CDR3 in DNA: TGTGCCAGCAGCCCGGGACAGGGTCGACCCATTCAGTACTTC. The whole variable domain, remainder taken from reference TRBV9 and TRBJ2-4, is DSGVTQTPKHLITATGQRVTLRCSPRSGDLSVYWYQQSLDQGLQFLIQYYNGEERAKGNILERFSAQQFPDLHSELNLSSLELGDSALYFCASSPGQGRPIQYFGAGTRLSVL.

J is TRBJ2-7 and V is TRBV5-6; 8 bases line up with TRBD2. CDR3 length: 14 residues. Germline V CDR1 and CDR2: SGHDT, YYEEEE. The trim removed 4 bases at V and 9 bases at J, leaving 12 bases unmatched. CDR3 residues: CASSLGTRGAPQYV. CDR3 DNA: TGTGCCAGCAGCCTGGGGACGCGGGGGGCACCGCAGTACGTC.

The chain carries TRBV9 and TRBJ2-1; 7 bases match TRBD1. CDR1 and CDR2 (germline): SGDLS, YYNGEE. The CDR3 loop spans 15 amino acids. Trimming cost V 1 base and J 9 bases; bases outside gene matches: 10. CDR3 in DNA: TGTGCCAGCAGCGTACCAAGGGGGCAGGACATTGAGCAGTTCTTC. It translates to CASSVPRGQDIEQFF.

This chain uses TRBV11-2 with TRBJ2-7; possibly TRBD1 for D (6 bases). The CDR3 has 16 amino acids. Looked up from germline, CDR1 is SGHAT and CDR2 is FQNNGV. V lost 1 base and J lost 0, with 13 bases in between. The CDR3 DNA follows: TGTGCCAGCAGCTTAGTATTGGGGGCTATCTCCTACGAGCAGTACTTC. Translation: CASSLVLGAISYEQYF.

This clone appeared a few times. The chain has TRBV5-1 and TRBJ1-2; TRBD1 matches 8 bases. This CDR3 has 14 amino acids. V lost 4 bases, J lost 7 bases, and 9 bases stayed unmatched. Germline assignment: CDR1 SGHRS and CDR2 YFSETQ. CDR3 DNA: TGCGCCAGCAGCCTAGGACAGGGAAAAGGTGGCTACACCTTC. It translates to CASSLGQGKGGYTF.

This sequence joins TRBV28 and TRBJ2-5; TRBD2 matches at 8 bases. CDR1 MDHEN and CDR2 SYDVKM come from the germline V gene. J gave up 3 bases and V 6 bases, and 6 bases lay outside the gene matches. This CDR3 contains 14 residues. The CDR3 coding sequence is TGTGCCAGCAGGGTGACTAGCGCGAAAGAGACCCAGTACTTC. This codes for CASRVTSAKETQYF.

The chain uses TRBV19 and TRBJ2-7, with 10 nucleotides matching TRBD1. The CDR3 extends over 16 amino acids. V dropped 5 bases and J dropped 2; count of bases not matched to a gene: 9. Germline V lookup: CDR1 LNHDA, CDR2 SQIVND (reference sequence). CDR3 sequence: CASSDPGGQGTYEQYF. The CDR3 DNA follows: TGTGCCAGTAGTGATCCAGGGGGACAGGGGACCTACGAGCAGTACTTC.

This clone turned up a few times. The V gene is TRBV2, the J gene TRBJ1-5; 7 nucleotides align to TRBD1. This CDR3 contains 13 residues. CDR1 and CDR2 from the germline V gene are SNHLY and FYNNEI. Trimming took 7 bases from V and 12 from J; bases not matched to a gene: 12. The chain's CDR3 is CASTRQGGSRQHF. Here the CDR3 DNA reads TGTGCCAGCACACGACAGGGAGGTTCGCGCCAGCATTTT.

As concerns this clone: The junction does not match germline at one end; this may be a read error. The CDR3 loop is CSSSLVGYGGYGYTF. The CDR3 DNA is TGTTCCAGCAGCTTAGTGGGTTACGGGGGCTATGGCTACACCTTC. The J gene is TRBJ1-2, the V gene TRBV7-9; a possible D gene is TRBD1 (5 bases). Germline lookup yields CDR1 SEHNR and CDR2 FQNEAQ (reference sequence). This CDR3 comprises 15 residues. Looking up the rest from reference TRBV7-9 and TRBJ1-2 gives the full variable domain: DTGVSQNPRHKITKRGQNVTFRCDPISEHNRLYWYRQTLGQGPEFLTYFQNEAQLEKSRLLSDRFSAERPKGSFSTLEIQRTEQGDSAMYLCSSSLVGYGGYGYTFGSGTRLTVV.

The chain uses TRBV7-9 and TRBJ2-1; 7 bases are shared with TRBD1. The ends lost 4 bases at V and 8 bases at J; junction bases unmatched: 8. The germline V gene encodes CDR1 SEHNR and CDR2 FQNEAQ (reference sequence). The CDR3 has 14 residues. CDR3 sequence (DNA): TGTGCCAGCAGCTCCCAGGCGCAGGGGGATGAGCAGTTCTTC. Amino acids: CASSSQAQGDEQFF.

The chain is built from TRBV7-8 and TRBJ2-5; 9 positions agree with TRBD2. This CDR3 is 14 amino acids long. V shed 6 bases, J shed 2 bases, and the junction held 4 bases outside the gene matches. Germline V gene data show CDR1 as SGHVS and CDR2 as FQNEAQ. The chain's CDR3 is CASRILAGQETQYF. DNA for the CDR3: TGTGCCAGCAGAATTCTAGCGGGGCAAGAGACCCAGTACTTC.

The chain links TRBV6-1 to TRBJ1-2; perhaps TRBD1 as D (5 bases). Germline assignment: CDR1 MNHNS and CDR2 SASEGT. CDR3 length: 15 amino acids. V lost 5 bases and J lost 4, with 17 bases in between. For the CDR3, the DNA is TGTGCCAGCAGTCCCCACGATACAGGAGTCTATGGCTACACCTTC. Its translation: CASSPHDTGVYGYTF.